This T cell receptor beta chain came from a study of T-cell reconstitution after alpha-beta-depleted transplantation in children. Regarding the study as a whole: At around two months after transplant, the alpha-beta T cells were reportedly derived from several hundred expanded clones that came from non-depleted graft cells. High day-60 TCRbeta diversity in some patients came from surviving recipient T cells and thymic progenitors. By one year post-transplant, T-cell counts and diversity largely arose from T cells that were newly produced.

This clonotype appeared many times. As yet, its antigen is unknown. This CDR3 is built from 15 residues. V trimming: 0 bases; J trimming: 2 bases; junction bases outside the gene matches: 2. CDR1 SGHRS and CDR2 YFSETQ come from the germline V gene. Library preparation (for TCRbeta) was performed with unique molecular identifiers. TCRdb itself ran the PCR reads through MiXCR, one entry per CDR3 protein. The sample lists around 72,000 distinct CDR3 sequences; around 4.7% were seen once. The source was PBMCs, mostly from graft donor cells, collected 180 days after TCRalphabeta/CD19-depleted stem cell transplant. This clonotype was sampled from a boy in the first two years of life who had a stem cell transplant for acute myeloid leukemia, so the T cells may come from the graft donor. V is TRBV5-1 and J is TRBJ2-1; 7 bases line up with TRBD1. CDR3 protein: CASSLDRGPYNEQFF. Written as DNA, the CDR3 is TGCGCCAGCAGCTTGGACAGGGGCCCCTACAATGAGCAGTTCTTC.